In its sample, the clone carrying this TCR beta chain was seen a few times. Antigen unknown. Next came a second PCR, run for about 7 to 12 cycles, which used a sample-barcoded 5' primer along with a J-beta primer mix. Tagging of each cDNA molecule was performed by a template-switch adaptor with 12 random nucleotides. TCRdb reanalysed the 5' RACE reads using MiXCR and keeps one entry per CDR3 protein. The repertoire includes around 500,000 distinct CDR3 sequences, about 27% of them detected once, and approximately 3.6% sits in the top ten. CDR1 is MNHEY, CDR2 SVGAGI, per germline. The CDR3 runs to 15 residues. Trimming cost V 5 bases and J 5 bases; bases outside gene matches: 6. This entry belongs to a study of blood T cells in healthy people across ages. The study's findings and limits: Older age coincided with a roughly linear decline in TCR beta diversity per million T cells.

The data also belong to a second study, concerning T cells of mothers and their children. As that study records: Reverse transcription into cDNA received all extracted RNA, at around 1.5 ug per 15 ul.

This chain connects TRBV6-5 to TRBJ2-5, with TRBD1 matching 12 bases. The sequence came from a boy under 10 years old in good health. The source material was blood. CDR3 residues: CASSKGTGGGETQYF. CDR3 nucleotides: TGTGCCAGCAGTAAAGGGACAGGGGGCGGGGAGACCCAGTACTTC.